This T cell receptor beta chain was sequenced for a study of T cell repertoires in cytomegalovirus infection. TCRdb re-called the reads with MiXCR, one entry per CDR3 protein. The data show approximately 770,000 distinct CDR3 sequences, 29% seen once. CDR1 and CDR2 (germline): PRHDT, FYEKMQ (reference sequence). The length of the CDR3 is 15 residues. Trimming cost V 5 bases and J 2 bases; bases outside gene matches: 7. This clonotype appeared a few times. Its antigen is as yet unknown. The origin of this receptor is a human donor in good health (CMV status not recorded). Some clones in this sample may be carry-over from other donors' samples. The sample consisted of cultured CD8+ T cells from PBMCs, taken from culture after CMV antigen stimulation. The chain uses TRBV13 and TRBJ2-7; 9 bases fit TRBD1. The CDR3 loop is CASSLRTGEPYEQYF. In DNA form, the CDR3 reads TGTGCCAGCAGCCTCAGGACAGGGGAACCCTACGAGCAGTACTTC.